A selection of T cell receptor beta chains follows, all from one sample in a study of cytomegalovirus exposure and HLA in healthy donors. Libraries were prepared by immunoSEQ multiplex PCR; TCRdb keeps only in-frame clonotypes and omits some of them. Among 95,000 to 150,000 clones, 73% were seen once, and the ten largest hold about 4.3%. Sequencing used PBMCs. These receptors were obtained from a man in his sixties in good health and CMV-seropositive. CDR3s include the opening cysteine and the closing phenylalanine or tryptophan. The D gene is left open where the match is weak. Expanded clones get a size class; other rows say once, few or many, or leave the size out.

V gene: TRBV5-1; J gene: TRBJ2-7; D gene: TRBD1; clone size: NA; CDR3 DNA: TGCGCCAGCACCCCCCCACCGGGACAGGGGGCGGGCGAGCAGTACTTC; CDR3 protein: CASTPPPGQGAGEQYF
V gene: TRBV7-3; J gene: TRBJ2-7; D gene: NA; clone size: once; CDR3 DNA: TGTGCCAGCAGCTCCCAGGGGGGACAAACCTACGAGCAGTACTTC; CDR3 protein: CASSSQGGQTYEQYF
V gene: TRBV6-5; J gene: TRBJ2-7; D gene: TRBD1; clone size: NA; CDR3 DNA: TGTGCCAGCAGTTACTCAGGGACAGGGGGTTTCTACGAGCAGTACTTC; CDR3 protein: CASSYSGTGGFYEQYF
V gene: TRBV15; J gene: TRBJ1-2; D gene: NA; clone size: NA; CDR3 DNA: TGTGCCACCAGCAGAGGGTTTGAGGGCGCTGGTGGCTACACCTTC; CDR3 protein: CATSRGFEGAGGYTF
V gene: TRBV6-5; J gene: TRBJ2-1; D gene: NA; clone size: NA; CDR3 DNA: TGTGCCAGCAGTTATGGTGTTTCGGGAAAAGGAGTATTCTTC; CDR3 protein: CASSYGVSGKGVFF
V gene: TRBV29-1; J gene: TRBJ1-2; D gene: TRBD1; clone size: NA; CDR3 DNA: TGCAGCGTCGTGGGGACAGTATCTAACTATGGCTACACCTTC; CDR3 protein: CSVVGTVSNYGYTF
V gene: TRBV15; J gene: TRBJ2-7; D gene: NA; clone size: NA; CDR3 DNA: TGTGCCACCAGCAGTCTCCCCCTTGGCCGATACTACGAGCAGTACTTC; CDR3 protein: CATSSLPLGRYYEQYF
V gene: TRBV5-1; J gene: TRBJ1-5; D gene: NA; clone size: NA; CDR3 DNA: TGCGCCAGCAGCCCTACTACTGGCAATCAGCCCCAGCATTTT; CDR3 protein: CASSPTTGNQPQHF
V gene: TRBV6-1; J gene: TRBJ1-2; D gene: TRBD1; clone size: NA; CDR3 DNA: TGTGCCAGCAGTGGTCTACAGGGGAAGGGGTACACCTTC; CDR3 protein: CASSGLQGKGYTF
V gene: TRBV5-1; J gene: TRBJ2-5; D gene: TRBD2; clone size: NA; CDR3 DNA: TGCGCCAGCAGCTTGGCCTCTAGCGGGGGGGAGACCCAGTACTTC; CDR3 protein: CASSLASSGGETQYF
V gene: TRBV11-3; J gene: TRBJ2-1; D gene: NA; clone size: NA; CDR3 DNA: TGTGCCAGCAGCTTAGATACGGGCTCCTACAATGAGCAGTTCTTC; CDR3 protein: CASSLDTGSYNEQFF
V gene: TRBV5-1; J gene: TRBJ1-1; D gene: NA; clone size: NA; CDR3 DNA: TGCGCCAGCAGCTCCTCCGAGTTTAGGCAAGAGGGCACTGAAGCTTTCTTT; CDR3 protein: CASSSSEFRQEGTEAFF
V gene: TRBV4-1; J gene: TRBJ1-2; D gene: NA; clone size: NA; CDR3 DNA: TGCGCCAGCAGCCATTTAGGGGGGGCGCGGGGCTACACCTTC; CDR3 protein: CASSHLGGARGYTF
V gene: TRBV5-1; J gene: TRBJ1-2; D gene: NA; clone size: many; CDR3 DNA: TGCGCCAGCAGCAAAGCGGTTAACTATGGCTACACCTTC; CDR3 protein: CASSKAVNYGYTF
V gene: TRBV28; J gene: TRBJ2-5; D gene: TRBD2; clone size: NA; CDR3 DNA: TGTGCCAGCAGTTTGCGGGGGGGCCGAGAGACCCAGTACTTC; CDR3 protein: CASSLRGGRETQYF
V gene: TRBV28; J gene: TRBJ1-2; D gene: NA; clone size: NA; CDR3 DNA: TGTGCCAGCAGGACGGGATCGGGAATGGACTATGGCTACACCTTC; CDR3 protein: CASRTGSGMDYGYTF
V gene: TRBV11-2; J gene: TRBJ1-2; D gene: NA; clone size: NA; CDR3 DNA: TGTGCCAGCAGCCCGATCGGCCGGGAATTCTATGGCTACACCTTC; CDR3 protein: CASSPIGREFYGYTF
V gene: TRBV30; J gene: TRBJ2-7; D gene: NA; clone size: NA; CDR3 DNA: TGTGCCTGGAGTGTCTTGGCGGCCTACGAGCAGTACTTC; CDR3 protein: CAWSVLAAYEQYF
V gene: TRBV7-8; J gene: TRBJ1-4; D gene: NA; clone size: NA; CDR3 DNA: TGTGCCAGCAGCTTAACGGGAGGGGGAGAAGAAAAACTGTTTTTT; CDR3 protein: CASSLTGGGEEKLFF
V gene: TRBV5-1; J gene: TRBJ2-7; D gene: TRBD1; clone size: NA; CDR3 DNA: TGCGCCAGCAGCTTGTTCGGTGGGACAGGGGGCTCCGAGCAGTACTTC; CDR3 protein: CASSLFGGTGGSEQYF
V gene: TRBV9; J gene: TRBJ1-2; D gene: NA; clone size: NA; CDR3 DNA: TGTGCCAGTGGGGGGTCCTATGGCTACACCTTC; CDR3 protein: CASGGSYGYTF
V gene: TRBV2; J gene: TRBJ1-2; D gene: NA; clone size: NA; CDR3 DNA: TGTGCCAGCAGCATATCCCCTATCGCAAGTCATGGCTACACCTTC; CDR3 protein: CASSISPIASHGYTF
V gene: TRBV7-2; J gene: TRBJ2-5; D gene: TRBD2; clone size: NA; CDR3 DNA: TGTGCCAGCAGCCCTCAACGCGGGAGCCAAGAGACCCAGTACTTC; CDR3 protein: CASSPQRGSQETQYF
V gene: TRBV6-6; J gene: TRBJ2-3; D gene: NA; clone size: once; CDR3 DNA: TGTGCCAGCAGGAAGGGGGAAGATACGCAGTATTTT; CDR3 protein: CASRKGEDTQYF
V gene: TRBV5-1; J gene: TRBJ2-7; D gene: TRBD2; clone size: once; CDR3 DNA: TGCGCCAGCAGCACCGGGACTAGCGGGGGGGGCCGCTACGAGCAGTACTTC; CDR3 protein: CASSTGTSGGGRYEQYF
V gene: TRBV6-1; J gene: TRBJ1-1; D gene: TRBD1; clone size: few; CDR3 DNA: TGTGCCAGCAGCCCGTCCCGGGACAGGGTCCGGGGGTTCTTT; CDR3 protein: CASSPSRDRVRGFF
V gene: TRBV29-1; J gene: TRBJ1-4; D gene: NA; clone size: few; CDR3 DNA: TGCAGCGTTGACCCCACGGGAACTAATGAAAAACTGTTTTTT; CDR3 protein: CSVDPTGTNEKLFF
V gene: TRBV2; J gene: TRBJ1-6; D gene: TRBD1; clone size: NA; CDR3 DNA: TGTGCCAGCAGGAAAGAAATCGGACAGGCTGGTTCACCCCTCCACTTT; CDR3 protein: CASRKEIGQAGSPLHF
V gene: TRBV9; J gene: TRBJ2-1; D gene: NA; clone size: NA; CDR3 DNA: TGTGCCAGCAGCGCAGGGGCTAGCTCCTACAATGAGCAGTTCTTC; CDR3 protein: CASSAGASSYNEQFF
V gene: TRBV28; J gene: TRBJ2-7; D gene: NA; clone size: NA; CDR3 DNA: TGTGCCAGCGAGGGTGGGCGGCCTGGCACCTACGAGCAGTACTTC; CDR3 protein: CASEGGRPGTYEQYF
V gene: TRBV4-1; J gene: TRBJ1-3; D gene: TRBD1; clone size: NA; CDR3 DNA: TGCGCCAGCAGCCAAGGGCCGACAGGGGATCGTGGAAACACCATATATTTT; CDR3 protein: CASSQGPTGDRGNTIYF
V gene: TRBV6-5; J gene: TRBJ1-2; D gene: TRBD1; clone size: few; CDR3 DNA: TGTGCCAGCAGTCGCTCCGGGACAGGGGGCGATGGCTACACCTTC; CDR3 protein: CASSRSGTGGDGYTF
V gene: TRBV4-1; J gene: TRBJ2-2; D gene: NA; clone size: NA; CDR3 DNA: TGCGCCAGCAGCCCGGGAACATTGAACACCGGGGAGCTGTTTTTT; CDR3 protein: CASSPGTLNTGELFF
V gene: TRBV7-2; J gene: TRBJ2-5; D gene: TRBD2; clone size: NA; CDR3 DNA: TGTGCCAGCAGCTTAAGACTAGCGGGGGTAAAGACCCAGTACTTC; CDR3 protein: CASSLRLAGVKTQYF
V gene: TRBV13; J gene: TRBJ2-7; D gene: NA; clone size: NA; CDR3 DNA: TGTGCCAGCAGCTTAGCCGGCTACGAGCAGTACTTC; CDR3 protein: CASSLAGYEQYF
V gene: TRBV7-9; J gene: TRBJ2-7; D gene: NA; clone size: NA; CDR3 DNA: TGTGCCAGCAGCTTAGTACAGTTTCCCTACGAGCAGTACTTC; CDR3 protein: CASSLVQFPYEQYF
V gene: TRBV30; J gene: TRBJ2-3; D gene: NA; clone size: NA; CDR3 DNA: TGTGCCTGGAGGGCTAGCGCCACAGATACGCAGTATTTT; CDR3 protein: CAWRASATDTQYF
V gene: TRBV5-6; J gene: TRBJ2-2; D gene: TRBD1; clone size: NA; CDR3 DNA: TGTGCCAGCAGCTTCGCAGGGGGCGATGGACCGAACACCGGGGAGCTGTTTTTT; CDR3 protein: CASSFAGGDGPNTGELFF
V gene: TRBV2; J gene: TRBJ1-2; D gene: NA; clone size: NA; CDR3 DNA: TGTGCCAGCAGGAGGAGCATTCTCAACTATGGCTACACCTTC; CDR3 protein: CASRRSILNYGYTF
V gene: TRBV6-5; J gene: TRBJ1-6; D gene: TRBD1; clone size: NA; CDR3 DNA: TGTGCCAGCAGTTTCCGCGACAGGGAAGGATCACCCCTCCACTTT; CDR3 protein: CASSFRDREGSPLHF
V gene: TRBV18; J gene: TRBJ2-5; D gene: NA; clone size: NA; CDR3 DNA: TGTGCCAGCTCACCGCCGAACTTTGCGTCGGAGACCCAGTACTTC; CDR3 protein: CASSPPNFASETQYF
V gene: TRBV5-8; J gene: TRBJ1-2; D gene: TRBD1; clone size: NA; CDR3 DNA: TGTGCCAGCAGCTCTCCGGGACAGGGTTCACGAGGGGCCGTCTATGGCTACACCTTC; CDR3 protein: CASSSPGQGSRGAVYGYTF
V gene: TRBV5-1; J gene: TRBJ2-6; D gene: NA; clone size: NA; CDR3 DNA: TGCGCCAGCAGCTTGACTGCTTTTGGGGCCAACGTCCTGACTTTC; CDR3 protein: CASSLTAFGANVLTF
V gene: TRBV7-9; J gene: TRBJ2-7; D gene: TRBD1; clone size: NA; CDR3 DNA: TGTGCCAGCAGCCTACAGGGGACCTACGAGCAGTACTTC; CDR3 protein: CASSLQGTYEQYF
V gene: TRBV2; J gene: TRBJ2-1; D gene: NA; clone size: NA; CDR3 DNA: TGTGCCAGCAGTGAAGGGCCAGGACAGTTCTTC; CDR3 protein: CASSEGPGQFF
V gene: TRBV11-2; J gene: TRBJ1-4; D gene: NA; clone size: NA; CDR3 DNA: TGTGCCAGCAGCTTCTCATTGGCTACTAATGAAAAACTGTTTTTT; CDR3 protein: CASSFSLATNEKLFF
V gene: TRBV5-4; J gene: TRBJ2-5; D gene: TRBD2; clone size: few; CDR3 DNA: TGTGCCAGCAGCTTGGGTAGCGGGGGTCCACAAGAGACCCAGTACTTC; CDR3 protein: CASSLGSGGPQETQYF
V gene: TRBV29-1; J gene: TRBJ1-1; D gene: TRBD1; clone size: NA; CDR3 DNA: TGCAGCGTGAGACAGGGAGGAGGGAACACTGAAGCTTTCTTT; CDR3 protein: CSVRQGGGNTEAFF
V gene: TRBV30; J gene: TRBJ2-3; D gene: NA; clone size: NA; CDR3 DNA: TGTGCCGCCCGGGCAGGGGTTATCGCAGATACGCAGTATTTT; CDR3 protein: CAARAGVIADTQYF
V gene: TRBV19; J gene: TRBJ2-2; D gene: NA; clone size: NA; CDR3 DNA: TGTGCCAGTAGTATAGCAGGGTTTAGGACCGGGGAGCTGTTTTTT; CDR3 protein: CASSIAGFRTGELFF
V gene: TRBV4-1; J gene: TRBJ2-3; D gene: NA; clone size: NA; CDR3 DNA: TGCGCCAGCAGCCAAGCCAGCGCGACAGATACGCAGTATTTT; CDR3 protein: CASSQASATDTQYF
V gene: TRBV28; J gene: TRBJ1-3; D gene: NA; clone size: NA; CDR3 DNA: TGTGCCAGCAGTCCCCGACAGAAAAACCGGGGAAACACCATATATTTT; CDR3 protein: CASSPRQKNRGNTIYF
V gene: TRBV29-1; J gene: TRBJ1-2; D gene: NA; clone size: few; CDR3 DNA: TGCAGCGTTGGGGGGGGCAGGCGGCAGTATGGCTACACCTTC; CDR3 protein: CSVGGGRRQYGYTF
V gene: TRBV7-6; J gene: TRBJ2-5; D gene: TRBD1; clone size: NA; CDR3 DNA: TGTGCCAGCAGCATTTTGACAGGGGGCGAAGAGACCCAGTACTTC; CDR3 protein: CASSILTGGEETQYF
V gene: TRBV18; J gene: TRBJ1-3; D gene: NA; clone size: few; CDR3 DNA: TGTGCCAGCTCACCGATACAGGGAAGCTCTGGAAACACCATATATTTT; CDR3 protein: CASSPIQGSSGNTIYF